This TCR beta chain was documented in a study of cytomegalovirus exposure and HLA in healthy donors (dated by TCRdb to 2016 to 2017). Regarding the study in general: In an earlier analysis of approximately 640 of the donors, approximately 300 Gb of sequence data and 95 million to 130 million unique TCR beta sequences from some 170 million T cells were reported. About 330 gigabases of sequencing data and around 80 million unique TCR sequences made up an early release that covered 640 HLA-typed donors. Of the 350 to 400 genotyped donors, 81% fell in the genetic ancestry cluster associated with self-reported Caucasian donors. The study aimed to test whether signatures of past pathogen exposure could be identified by cataloging public T cell receptors. The study profiled the T cell repertoires of under 700 subjects by immunosequencing and related them to cytomegalovirus serostatus. Along with the approximately 670-subject first cohort, a separate validation cohort of approximately 110 different subjects was used. The study combined high-throughput TCR immunosequencing, statistical association of individual TCRs with disease status, and machine learning to predict cytomegalovirus infection status. To study patterns of TCR occurrence, a later analysis re-analyzed previously published TCR beta repertoires from 550 to 800 donors and added high-resolution HLA genotyping. Rather than using new phenotypic data, the later analysis identified candidate immune exposures from TCR beta sequences and from how often those sequences occurred across donors. An earlier analysis of about 620 of the donors applied high-throughput TCR beta sequencing to assess whether each TCR beta V gene segment acted as functional or pseudogenic. Alongside the repertoire data, information on donor age, sex, ethnicity and CMV serostatus was compiled. A later genetic analysis used genome-wide SNP genotypes for about 65% of the roughly 670 donors, treating that subset as a discovery cohort. Every repertoire in the discovery cohort had been generated on one and the same sequencing platform. Class I and class II HLA loci were covered by the typing at four-digit resolution. Typing coverage varied by locus: about 620-640 donors for A, B, C, DRB1 and DQB1; 500 to 550 for DQA1; more than 600 for DPA1; some 470 for DPB1. Roughly five DR-DQ haplotypes were handled as single units for association and clustering because linkage in the cohort was strong. On average, about 200,000 unique TCR beta nucleotide sequences were sequenced per donor among roughly 430 genotyped donors of the cohort, with around 19% of those sequences being non-productive.

Libraries were built with the immunoSEQ multiplex PCR assay. For the multiplex PCR, a mixture combining 60 forward primers for TCR Vbeta segments and 13 reverse primers for TCR Jbeta segments was used. The CDR3 region of rearranged TCR beta genes was amplified from genomic DNA by a multiplex PCR assay. On the Illumina HiSeq System, the amplified TCR beta libraries were sequenced as 87-base-pair reads. As for the original processing: A later analysis counted about 76 million unique TCR beta chains across the 666 repertoires, and roughly 11 million of these chains were shared by at least two donors. Raw reads were error-corrected and collapsed into unique sequences by a nearest-neighbor algorithm in which closely related sequences were merged to remove PCR and sequencing errors. To assign V, D and J gene segments, CDR3 sequences were aligned to IMGT reference sequences. For a sequence to be retained, a match of at least six nucleotides was required to both a V gene segment and a J gene segment. A rearrangement was called productive if the CDR3 had no stop codons and remained in frame with V and J, and every other rearrangement was called non-productive. CDR3 was defined by IMGT convention, running from the second conserved V-encoded cysteine to the conserved J-encoded phenylalanine. The earlier analysis of about 590 of the donors excluded sequences that lacked an unambiguous match to a single V gene segment. In an earlier analysis of roughly 500 of the donors, V segments were called functional above 56.7% productive rearrangements and were called segregating when the between-donor standard deviation exceeded 5%. A statistical classification framework was built for diagnosing cytomegalovirus status from the catalog of TCR beta chain sequences. In a later analysis, V and J genes were assigned by comparing TCR nucleotide sequences against IMGT/GENE-DB human TR gene sequences. A later analysis assigned CDR3 sequences and most-parsimonious VDJ recombination scenarios with the TCRdist pipeline. In a later analysis, each TCR beta chain was defined by its CDR3 amino acid sequence together with its V-gene family, and reads without a unique V-gene family were excluded. A later analysis removed 550 to 650 highly shared, low-generation-probability nucleotide sequences to deal with suspected cross-contamination and a sequencing artifact. In a later analysis, a clonal expansion index was calculated for each public chain from normalized within-repertoire ranks of inferred template counts. Generation probabilities in a later analysis came from a VDJ recombination model fitted to out-of-frame rearrangements, and those results were checked against IGoR. In a later analysis, hypergeometric tests were used to score TCR-TCR, TCR-HLA and TCR-CMV co-occurrence, with a repertoire-size bias correction applied to TCR pairs. A later analysis estimated false discovery rates by permuting HLA or CMV assignments 20 times. In a later analysis, co-occurring TCRs were grouped with DBSCAN, and TCRdist sequence similarity was added when clustering was performed within HLA-allele-positive subsets. Repertoires with fewer than 30,000 or more than 120,000 public chains, plus five repertoires with anomalous nucleotide sharing, were excluded from co-occurrence clustering. Drawn from immuneACCESS, this table holds only the in-frame rearrangements with V and J called that TCRdb kept. Clones are partly lost; checked studies trace under half to an unresolved V gene and leave the rest unexplained. That table furnishes V, J and clone size, whereas the DNA furnished D and trimming. The sample data list around 190,000 clones, and about nine tenths of these were observed just once. Clones ranked in the top ten supply approximately 1.1% of the sample.

The cohort was made up of 666 healthy bone marrow donors. At the time of sampling, every cohort member was nominally healthy, though immune exposures that went unrecorded were likely present. The donor tested CMV seronegative and was one of the 352 seronegative cohort members. A peripheral blood sample was provided by each donor, and peripheral blood mononuclear cells were used for TCR beta sequencing. Genomic DNA was extracted from the blood cell samples with the Qiagen DNeasy Blood Extraction Kit. Points the paper makes about the study in general: A later analysis found that most CMV-associated TCR beta chains appeared HLA-restricted, with HLA associations seemingly driven largely by CMV exposure. The study listed approximately 160 TCR beta chains as associated with cytomegalovirus. A few of the identified cytomegalovirus-associated TCR beta chains were confirmed in vitro to be specific for cytomegalovirus antigens. The classifier was reported to diagnose cytomegalovirus status with high specificity and sensitivity in both the original and validation cohorts. Most TCR sequences were observed very rarely across donors, whereas some public TCRs were present in many individuals. In a later analysis, the rate of TCR association differed among HLA loci, with DRB1 alleles having the most associated TCRs and HLA-C alleles having the fewest. Approximately 16 rarely observed V segments, including chromosome 9 orphons, were excluded from the earlier analysis of about 600 of the donors because counts were too low. HLA typing was unavailable for some donors at each locus, so association tests used only the typed subset. Several of the top co-occurrence clusters appeared to be linked to parvovirus B19, influenza, CMV and Epstein-Barr virus, according to a later analysis. A later genetic analysis reported fewer N-insertions in productive TCRs among donors in an Asian-associated ancestry cluster than the roughly 700-donor mean. A later genetic analysis associated a missense DCLRE1C variant with V-gene and J-gene trimming of TCR beta chains, and an independent cohort replicated the association. The 87-base-pair reads could not distinguish some IMGT-functional V segments, including TRBV6-2 and TRBV6-3, so those segments were excluded. The sequencing pipeline was judged likely to have produced a cluster of highly shared sequence variants as a technical artifact. Specific HLA alleles were associated with about 17,000 TCR beta sequences at a false discovery rate of 0.05 in a later analysis. In this cohort, only TCR beta chains were sequenced, and detectable features were limited by the absence of alpha or paired-chain data. Correlated functional status among segregating V segments might reflect linkage disequilibrium, but an unknown experimental factor could not be ruled out. The authors suggested that the approach could potentially be extended to other disease states and immunological phenotypes. An earlier analysis of around 540 of the donors showed that most TCR beta V segments appeared in productive rearrangements either about 87% or about 30% of the time, which broadly matched IMGT annotations. Presence/absence analyses assumed roughly uniform sequencing depth across donors, an assumption that may not hold. Immune exposure information for the cohort was limited to CMV serostatus. A further reported finding was that TCR beta sequences accurately predicted the HLA-A and HLA-B alleles for most subjects in the first cohort. Assigning TCR associations to individual alleles was difficult when HLA alleles, especially DR and DQ, strongly co-occurred. In a later analysis, HLA-associated TCR beta chains were found to be more clonally expanded and to have lower generation probabilities than equally common non-associated chains.

The CDR3 covers 13 residues, taking in both the cysteine and the phenylalanine. The only DNA kept is the CDR3, 39 bases in frame from the first base. V and J are truncated by 9 bases and 5 bases respectively, leaving an intervening sequence of 16 bases. Reading the germline V gene (reference sequence) gives CDR1 LNHNV and CDR2 YYDKDF. With regard to this clone: Its antigen specificity is not known. No base qualities exist here, and no much larger clone lies one base off it.

This chain joins TRBV15 to TRBJ2-5; 6 matching bases give a weak D call of TRBD1. Material for sequencing was PBMCs. The clonotype was recovered from a boy younger than 10 in good health and CMV-seronegative. In nucleotides, the sequence is TGTGCCACAGGCGGACAGTATCGGGAGACCCAGTACTTC. Translated, it gives CATGGQYRETQYF.